One and the same sample provided the 30 T cell receptor beta chains below, sequenced in a study of cytomegalovirus exposure and HLA in healthy donors (dated by TCRdb to about 2017). The method was the immunoSEQ multiplex PCR assay. A mixture of 60 forward primers for TCR Vbeta segments and 13 reverse primers for TCR Jbeta segments was used in the multiplex PCR. The clones in this table, taken by TCRdb from immuneACCESS, are in-frame only. Not every clone is retained; where verified, under half of the shortfall comes from an unresolved V gene, and the cause of the rest is unknown. Present in this sample are 53,000 or so clones, 70% to 75% of which were seen just once. Of the sample, approximately 6.3% falls within the top ten clones. The sequenced material came from PBMCs. The receptors originated from a man aged 25 to 40 in good health and CMV-seropositive.

CDR3 residues: CASSFNRDTEAFF. The CDR3 DNA reads TGCGCCAGCAGCTTCAACAGGGACACTGAAGCTTTCTTT. V and J are TRBV5-1 and TRBJ1-1; D perhaps matches TRBD1 (6 bases). V lost 2 bases, J lost 3 bases, and 8 bases lay in between. Looked up from germline, CDR1 is SGHRS and CDR2 is YFSETQ. The CDR3 covers 13 residues.

The V gene is TRBV30, the J gene TRBJ2-3; TRBD1 matches at 12 bases. This CDR3 region has 15 residues. Germline V lookup: CDR1 GTSNPN, CDR2 SVGIG (reference sequence). The junction had 12 bases not matched to a gene; V was cut back by 8 bases and J by 6 bases. The CDR3 DNA follows: TGTGCCCGGCCCGGGACAGGGGGCGACGGGGATACGCAGTATTTT. Translated, it gives CARPGTGGDGDTQYF. Supplemented by reference TRBV30 and TRBJ2-3, the full variable domain reads SQTIHQWPATLVQPVGSPLSLECTVEGTSNPNLYWYRQAAGRGLQLLFYSVGIGQISSEVPQNLSASRPQDRQFILSSKKLLLSDSGFYLCARPGTGGDGDTQYFGPGTRLTVL.

The V and J genes are TRBV19 and TRBJ2-7; D perhaps matches TRBD2 (5 bases). The CDR3 runs to 14 residues. V shed 3 bases and J shed 3 bases, with 12 bases lying between them. CDR1 is LNHDA, CDR2 SQIVND, per germline (reference sequence). The chain's CDR3 is CASSMEDGFYEQYF. The DNA of the CDR3 is TGTGCCAGTAGTATGGAGGACGGATTCTACGAGCAGTACTTC.

This clone occurred a few times. The chain couples TRBV4-1 to TRBJ1-5, with no clear D. Trimming shortened V by 0 bases and J by 6 bases, and 12 bases separated the two germline ends. Germline-derived CDR1 and CDR2 are MGHRA and YSYEKL. The CDR3 sequence is 15 residues long. The DNA of the CDR3 is TGCGCCAGCAGCCAAGATTTCGGAAGCGGTCAGCCCCAGCATTTT. Translating it yields CASSQDFGSGQPQHF.

The J gene is TRBJ2-6, the V gene TRBV5-4, with D perhaps matching TRBD1 (5 bases). The V end was cut by 4 bases, the J end by 2 bases, with 10 bases between. The CDR3 has 15 amino acids. Per the germline V gene, CDR1 is SGHNT and CDR2 is YYREEE (reference sequence). In DNA, the CDR3 is TGTGCCAGCAGCCTCCAGGGTGCTGGGGCCAACGTCCTGACTTTC. This translates into CASSLQGAGANVLTF.

CDR3 residues: CASSSTSYEQYF. As DNA, the CDR3 is TGTGCCAGCAGCTCCACCTCTTACGAGCAGTACTTC. V usage is TRBV7-6 and J usage is TRBJ2-5, with D unclear. The DNA end is more similar to TRBJ2-7, so the J call may be wrong. The CDR3 is made up of 12 amino acids. CDR1 and CDR2 (germline): SGHVS, FNYEAQ.

The chain recombines TRBV7-2 with TRBJ2-3; 8 bases fit TRBD2. The CDR3 length is 11 residues. Germline CDR1 reads SGHTA; CDR2 reads FQGNSA. With V trimmed by 7 bases and J by 14 bases, 8 bases remained unmatched. CDR3 coding DNA: TGTGCCAGCACCTCCGGGGGGGTGGGGTATTTT. Translating it yields CASTSGGVGYF.

The chain carries TRBV6-6 and TRBJ1-1; D may be TRBD1 (5 bases). Germline V CDR1 and CDR2: MNHNY, SVGAGI (reference sequence). The CDR3 spans 14 residues. The V gene lost 5 bases and the J gene lost 2 bases, with 12 bases spanning the gap. The DNA of the CDR3 is TGTGCCAGCAGTCCCAGGGACTCTAACACTGAAGCTTTCTTT. This encodes CASSPRDSNTEAFF.

V gene TRBV18 combines with J gene TRBJ1-1, with 7 bases aligning to TRBD1. The CDR3 is 15 residues long. Germline V gene data show CDR1 as KGHSH and CDR2 as LQKENI. Trimming removed 6 bases from V and 0 bases from J; junction bases left unmatched: 7. The CDR3 DNA reads TGTGCCAGCTCTCCTTGGGACAGAATGAACACTGAAGCTTTCTTT. It translates to CASSPWDRMNTEAFF.

The chain recombines TRBV9 with TRBJ2-3; 9 bases map to TRBD2. The CDR3 has 18 residues. V lost 1 base and J lost 11; bases outside the gene matches: 20. Germline CDR1 reads SGDLS; CDR2 reads YYNGEE. This CDR3 reads CASSVIGGSETSGNLQYF. For the CDR3, the DNA is TGTGCCAGCAGCGTAATTGGGGGGAGCGAGACTAGCGGAAACTTGCAGTATTTT.

V and J are TRBV5-4 and TRBJ1-5; D perhaps matches TRBD1 (6 bases). Germline-derived CDR1 and CDR2 are SGHNT and YYREEE (reference sequence). This CDR3 is 15 amino acids long. The V end was cut by 4 bases, the J end by 0 bases, with 11 bases between. The CDR3 reads CASSDRPSSNQPQHF. In nucleotides, the CDR3 is TGTGCCAGCAGCGACAGGCCAAGTAGCAATCAGCCCCAGCATTTT. Full variable domain (remainder filled in from reference TRBV5-4 and TRBJ1-5): ETGVTQSPTHLIKTRGQQVTLRCSSQSGHNTVSWYQQALGQGPQFIFQYYREEENGRGNFPPRFSGLQFPNYSSELNVNALELDDSALYLCASSDRPSSNQPQHFGDGTRLSIL.

The chain is built from TRBV5-1 and TRBJ2-3; TRBD2 matches at 12 bases. There are 17 residues in the CDR3. J was trimmed by 5 bases and V by 4 bases; bases with no gene match: 11. Germline V CDR1 and CDR2: SGHRS, YFSETQ. The CDR3: CASSQGSASGGVDTQYF. The CDR3 DNA follows: TGCGCCAGCAGCCAGGGTTCTGCTAGCGGGGGGGTAGATACGCAGTATTTT.

V and J are TRBV15 and TRBJ1-5; D unresolved. The CDR3 totals 15 residues. CDR1 is LNHNV and CDR2 is YYDKDF in the germline V gene (reference sequence). V lost 1 base and J 6 bases, leaving 13 bases between the germline ends. In DNA, the CDR3 is TGTGCCACCAGCAGAGTAGAGAGAGACACTCAGCCCCAGCATTTT. This sequence encodes CATSRVERDTQPQHF.

The V and J genes are TRBV6-5 and TRBJ1-2; no reliable D call. Germline V gene lookup returns CDR1 MNHEY and CDR2 SVGAGI. The CDR3 runs to 15 residues. Trimming removed 0 bases from V and 3 bases from J, with 11 bases in between. DNA for the CDR3: TGTGCCAGCAGTTACTCTTTCCGGTCCGACTATGGCTACACCTTC. Protein: CASSYSFRSDYGYTF.

The rearrangement links TRBV7-3 to TRBJ2-2; no reliable D call. CDR1 is SGHTA and CDR2 is FQGTGA in the germline V gene. The CDR3 totals 16 residues. V lost 5 bases, J lost 0 bases, and 13 bases lay in between. The CDR3 region is CASSVAAPANTGELFF. CDR3 bases: TGTGCCAGCAGCGTCGCGGCTCCCGCGAACACCGGGGAGCTGTTTTTT.

In this sample, this clone is medium-sized. The chain carries TRBV6-1 and TRBJ1-4; 7 bases are a match to TRBD1. V lost 1 base to trimming and J lost 4 bases; unmatched junction nucleotides: 0. CDR1 MNHNS and CDR2 SASEGT come from the germline V gene. The CDR3 spans 14 residues. The DNA for the CDR3 is TGTGCCAGCAGTGAAGGACAGGGTAATGAAAAACTGTTTTTT. Protein sequence: CASSEGQGNEKLFF.

This clone was recorded only once. J is TRBJ1-2 and V is TRBV30; D is uncertain. Trimming took off 0 bases at V and 7 bases at J, with 9 bases between the two ends. Germline V gene lookup returns CDR1 GTSNPN and CDR2 SVGIG (reference sequence). The CDR3 is made up of 12 amino acids. The CDR3 is CAWSVGGPGYTF. The CDR3 bases are TGTGCCTGGAGTGTTGGAGGGCCTGGCTACACCTTC.

The chain employs TRBV5-1 and TRBJ2-5, with 8 bases that match TRBD1. Germline lookup yields CDR1 SGHRS and CDR2 YFSETQ. V shed 5 bases, J shed 4 bases, and the junction held 7 bases outside the gene matches. This CDR3 is 14 amino acids long. The CDR3 DNA sequence: TGCGCCAGCAGTCTCGGACAGGGATCAGAGACCCAGTACTTC. It encodes CASSLGQGSETQYF. Supplemented by reference TRBV5-1 and TRBJ2-5, the full variable domain reads KAGVTQTPRYLIKTRGQQVTLSCSPISGHRSVSWYQQTPGQGLQFLFEYFSETQRNKGNFPGRFSGRQFSNSRSEMNVSTLELGDSALYLCASSLGQGSETQYFGPGTRLLVL.

CDR3 sequence: CASRLLGELFF. In DNA form, the CDR3 reads TGTGCAAGTCGCTTACTCGGGGAGCTGTTTTTT. The V and J genes are TRBV12-2 and TRBJ2-2; the table's D call of TRBD2 was not tested on the DNA. TRBV12-2 is described as a pseudogene. This CDR3 is 11 amino acids long.

The chain employs TRBV20-1 and TRBJ2-3; tentative D call: TRBD2 (5 bases). CDR1 DFQATT and CDR2 SNEGSKA come from the germline V gene (reference sequence). V dropped 8 bases and J dropped 8 bases, with 8 bases sitting between them. There are 9 residues in the CDR3. The CDR3 coding sequence is TGCAGTCCCGCGGGTACGCAGTATTTT. Amino acids: CSPAGTQYF.

This clone was detected a few times. The V and J genes are TRBV4-1 and TRBJ2-5; TRBD2 might be the D (6 bases). This CDR3 comprises 16 residues. Between the trimmed V and J ends, which lost 2 bases and 2 bases, there was a span of 15 bases. Germline lookup yields CDR1 MGHRA and CDR2 YSYEKL. The CDR3 loop is CASSQTVSTSQETQYF. DNA of the CDR3: TGCGCCAGCAGCCAAACCGTTTCGACTAGTCAAGAGACCCAGTACTTC.

The V and J genes are TRBV5-1 and TRBJ1-3, with 7 bases lining up with TRBD1. The length of the CDR3 is 17 residues. The J segment lost 0 bases and the V segment lost 2 bases, leaving 8 bases of the junction unmatched. The germline gives CDR1 SGHRS, CDR2 YFSETQ. CDR3 DNA: TGCGCCAGCAGCTTTCAACAGGGGAGTCACTCTGGAAACACCATATATTTT. It is translated as CASSFQQGSHSGNTIYF.

The genes are TRBV28 and TRBJ1-1, with 7 bases identical to TRBD1. Trimming at V came to 4 bases and at J to 7 bases, leaving 12 bases not matched to a gene. The CDR3 is made up of 15 amino acids. Germline CDR1 and CDR2: MDHEN and SYDVKM. This CDR3 is CASSSLAGTAFEAFF. CDR3 in DNA: TGTGCCAGCAGTTCTCTGGCCGGGACAGCCTTTGAAGCTTTCTTT.

The gene calls are TRBV27 and TRBJ1-1, with TRBD1 as a possible D gene (6 bases). Trimming removed 3 bases at V and 5 bases at J, with 10 bases between. The CDR3 has 13 residues. The germline CDR1 and CDR2 sequences are MNHEY and SMNVEV (reference sequence). CDR3 region: CASSFTGQTEAFF. The CDR3 nucleotides read TGTGCCAGCAGTTTTACAGGGCAAACTGAAGCTTTCTTT.

This chain uses TRBV11-1 with TRBJ2-7; possible D gene TRBD2, 5 bases. Between the trimmed V and J ends, which lost 1 base and 4 bases, there was a span of 17 bases. Germline V CDR1 and CDR2: SGHAT, FQDESV (reference sequence). There are 16 residues in the CDR3. DNA for the CDR3: TGTGCCAGCAGCTTAGGGGAGCCAGCCCATTCTTACGAGCAGTACTTC. It translates to CASSLGEPAHSYEQYF.

This chain uses TRBV30 with TRBJ1-6; D call uncertain. From germline, CDR1 is GTSNPN and CDR2 SVGIG (reference sequence). V was pared by 4 bases and J by 6 bases, with 13 bases between. CDR3 length equals 14 residues. This CDR3 reads CAWKEGTGNSPLHF. DNA of the CDR3: TGTGCCTGGAAGGAGGGAACGGGTAATTCACCCCTCCACTTT.

Details on this clone: Other DNA sequences in this sample translate to the same CDR3. The chain employs TRBV11-3 and TRBJ1-1; D might be TRBD1 (6 bases). Germline V gene lookup returns CDR1 SGHNT and CDR2 YENEEA. The CDR3 covers 14 residues. Trimming stripped 1 base from V and 1 base from J, with 7 bases between. The CDR3: CASSLGRGNTEAFF. As DNA, the CDR3 is TGTGCCAGCAGCTTAGGCAGGGGGAACACTGAAGCTTTCTTT.

This clone was picked up a small number of times. The J gene is TRBJ1-6, the V gene TRBV5-6, with 8 bases aligning to TRBD1. CDR3 length: 15 residues. With 0 bases clipped from V and 9 bases from J, the junction kept 5 bases outside the gene matches. The germline V gene has CDR1 SGHDT and CDR2 YYEEEE. The CDR3 nucleotides read TGTGCCAGCAGCTTGGGCGCAGGGGGCTCTTCACCCCTCCACTTT. Its protein product is CASSLGAGGSSPLHF.

This rearrangement joins TRBV28 to TRBJ1-4; weak D call: TRBD1 (6 bases). Germline loops: CDR1 MDHEN, CDR2 SYDVKM. This CDR3 region has 14 residues. With 5 bases removed from V and 8 bases from J, the gap between germline ends came to 15 bases. The DNA for the CDR3 is TGTGCCAGCAGTCCTCTACAGGGAGACGAAAAACTGTTTTTT. This encodes CASSPLQGDEKLFF. The complete variable domain, with remaining parts taken from reference TRBV28 and TRBJ1-4, reads DVKVTQSSRYLVKRTGEKVFLECVQDMDHENMFWYRQDPGLGLRLIYFSYDVKMKEKGDIPEGYSVSREKKERFSLILESASTNQTSMYLCASSPLQGDEKLFFGSGTQLSVL.

The chain carries TRBV29-1 and TRBJ1-1; 7 bases match TRBD1. This CDR3 has 13 amino acids. The V and J ends lost 6 bases and 5 bases, in that order; junction bases with no gene match: 9. Germline CDR1 is SQVTM and CDR2 is ANQGSEA. CDR3 nucleotides: TGCAGCGTCAGGGGGACTGCTGGGACTGAAGCTTTCTTT. It encodes CSVRGTAGTEAFF.